This entry lists 29 T cell receptor beta chains sequenced from one sample in a study of shared clonotypes between healthy human individuals. Here immunoSEQ multiplex PCR was the method, and the copy in TCRdb shows in-frame clones only, minus some. The table has about 1.5 million clones, 95% to 99% seen once. Input material: naive CD4+ T cells sorted from blood. Subset indicated: CD45RA+ positively selected. The receptors originated from a man in his thirties or forties in good health.

The rearrangement joins TRBV7-8 to TRBJ2-7; D unclear. Trimming pared 0 bases from V and 6 bases from J, leaving 6 bases between. Looked up from germline, CDR1 is SGHVS and CDR2 is FQNEAQ. The CDR3 is 12 residues long. CDR3 bases: TGTGCCAGCAGCTTAGCAGGGCTCGAGCAGTACTTC. Its translation: CASSLAGLEQYF.

This rearrangement joins TRBV7-2 to TRBJ2-3; no clear D. Germline V gives CDR1 SGHTA, CDR2 FQGNSA. Trimming stripped 7 bases from V and 0 bases from J, with 14 bases between. The CDR3 covers 15 residues. The CDR3 spells CASKGSRASTDTQYF. CDR3 bases: TGTGCCAGCAAAGGTAGCCGGGCTAGCACAGATACGCAGTATTTT.

This rearrangement joins TRBV10-3 to TRBJ2-7, with 7 positions matching TRBD1. The CDR3 has 14 amino acids. Trimming took 6 bases from V and 4 from J; bases not matched to a gene: 9. Looked up from germline, CDR1 is ENHRY and CDR2 is SYGVKD. The chain's CDR3 is CAISPGQPLYEQYF. The DNA of the CDR3 is TGTGCCATCAGCCCGGGACAGCCCCTTTACGAGCAGTACTTC.

J is TRBJ1-4 and V is TRBV29-1; D is perhaps TRBD1 (5 bases). Deletions cut 7 bases from V and 4 bases from J, with 16 bases between. The CDR3 loop spans 14 amino acids. Germline V gives CDR1 SQVTM, CDR2 ANQGSEA. The CDR3, as DNA: TGCAGCGCCGCAGACGGACAAGTTAATGAAAAACTGTTTTTT. Residues: CSAADGQVNEKLFF.

This chain joins TRBV7-2 and TRBJ2-7, with 12 nucleotides matching TRBD2. This CDR3 region has 16 residues. Germline CDR1 is SGHTA and CDR2 is FQGNSA. J lost 3 bases, V lost 5 bases, and 8 bases had no gene match. The CDR3 DNA reads as TGTGCCAGCAGCCGACCAGGACTAGCGGGAATCTACGAGCAGTACTTC. It is translated as CASSRPGLAGIYEQYF.

As regards this clone: Other nucleotide sequences from this sample produce the same CDR3. The DNA for the CDR3 is TGCAGCGTTGGGGACAGGGCCTATGGCTACACCTTC. It translates to CSVGDRAYGYTF. The V call is TRBV29-1, the J call TRBJ1-2, with 9 bases fitting TRBD1. With V trimmed by 4 bases and J by 4 bases, 1 base remained unmatched. This CDR3 is built from 12 residues. Germline V gene lookup returns CDR1 SQVTM and CDR2 ANQGSEA.

V usage is TRBV18 and J usage is TRBJ2-4; D remains unclear. The germline V gene has CDR1 KGHSH and CDR2 LQKENI. V lost 1 base and J lost 0, with 10 bases in between. The CDR3 contains 16 residues. In DNA, the CDR3 is TGTGCCAGCTCACCACTAGGCCAGTTAGCCAAAAACATTCAGTACTTC. It codes for CASSPLGQLAKNIQYF.

This clone was recorded once. The chain carries TRBV28 and TRBJ2-3; D not resolved. Looked up from germline, CDR1 is MDHEN and CDR2 is SYDVKM. The CDR3 has 12 residues. The germline V and J ends were trimmed by 5 bases and 5 bases, with 8 bases remaining between them. The CDR3 reads CASSAKRDTQYF. In nucleotides, the CDR3 is TGTGCCAGCAGTGCGAAAAGAGATACGCAGTATTTT. The variable domain in full, completed from reference TRBV28 and TRBJ2-3, reads DVKVTQSSRYLVKRTGEKVFLECVQDMDHENMFWYRQDPGLGLRLIYFSYDVKMKEKGDIPEGYSVSREKKERFSLILESASTNQTSMYLCASSAKRDTQYFGPGTRLTVL.

This chain links TRBV2 with TRBJ2-1; D not certain. The germline CDR1 and CDR2 sequences are SNHLY and FYNNEI. The CDR3 consists of 15 residues. V was cut by 0 bases and J by 0 bases, with 6 bases left in between. CDR3 amino acids: CASSEAAISYNEQFF. The CDR3 DNA reads as TGTGCCAGCAGTGAAGCGGCCATCTCCTACAATGAGCAGTTCTTC.

This clone was picked up one time. The genes are TRBV10-1 and TRBJ2-1; 12 bases align to TRBD2. CDR1 and CDR2 (germline): WNHNN, SYGVQD (reference sequence). The ends lost 3 bases at V and 9 bases at J; junction bases unmatched: 9. The CDR3 covers 16 residues. CDR3 coding DNA: TGCGCCAGCAGTGATCGGCTAGCGGGAGGGTTAGGTGAGCAGTTCTTC. This gives the protein CASSDRLAGGLGEQFF.

The chain couples TRBV14 to TRBJ1-1; D is ambiguous. The germline V gene has CDR1 SGHDN and CDR2 FVKESK. This CDR3 region has 16 residues. Trimming pared 0 bases from V and 3 bases from J, leaving 14 bases between. CDR3 sequence reads: CASSQDGRFGDTEAFF. The CDR3 region has the DNA TGTGCCAGCAGCCAAGATGGGCGATTTGGCGACACTGAAGCTTTCTTT.

The chain joins TRBV7-9 to TRBJ2-5; D remains unclear. V was pared by 0 bases and J by 7 bases, with 9 bases between. The CDR3 loop spans 13 amino acids. Germline V lookup: CDR1 SEHNR, CDR2 FQNEAQ (reference sequence). CDR3 bases: TGTGCCAGCAGCTTAGCCTCGATTGGGACCCAGTACTTC. Its protein product is CASSLASIGTQYF.

The chain recombines TRBV28 with TRBJ1-2; D gene unclear. The CDR3 spans 11 residues. Trimming removed 1 base from V and 6 bases from J, with 3 bases in between. The V gene's germline CDR1 is MDHEN and CDR2 SYDVKM. CDR3 region: CASSLLNGYTF. CDR3 nucleotide sequence: TGTGCCAGCAGTTTATTAAATGGCTACACCTTC.

This rearrangement joins TRBV7-9 to TRBJ1-1, with a weak D call TRBD1 (6 bases). The CDR3 extends over 14 amino acids. The V gene's germline CDR1 is SEHNR and CDR2 FQNEAQ (reference sequence). Trimming took 1 base from V and 3 from J, leaving 9 bases between them. The CDR3 bases are TGTGCCAGCAGCTTAGTCGGGGGGCACACTGAAGCTTTCTTT. As protein: CASSLVGGHTEAFF. Full variable domain (missing parts from reference TRBV7-9 and TRBJ1-1): DTGVSQNPRHKITKRGQNVTFRCDPISEHNRLYWYRQTLGQGPEFLTYFQNEAQLEKSRLLSDRFSAERPKGSFSTLEIQRTEQGDSAMYLCASSLVGGHTEAFFGQGTRLTVV.

This clone was detected only a few times. The chain carries TRBV2 and TRBJ2-7, with D perhaps assigned TRBD1 or TRBD2 (5 bases each). CDR3 length equals 11 residues. V was shortened by 6 bases and J by 7 bases, with 10 bases between the two germline ends. Germline V gene data show CDR1 as SNHLY and CDR2 as FYNNEI. CDR3 sequence: CASRGVREQYF. The CDR3 DNA is TGTGCCAGCAGGGGGGTGAGAGAGCAGTACTTC.

V usage is TRBV19 and J usage is TRBJ1-2, with TRBD1 as a possible D gene (5 bases). The CDR3 has 13 residues. Trimming left V 2 bases short and J 8 bases short, with 12 bases between. In germline, CDR1 is LNHDA, CDR2 SQIVND (reference sequence). Here the CDR3 DNA reads TGTGCCAGTAGTATAATCGTGGGGCACGGCTACACCTTC. Amino acid sequence: CASSIIVGHGYTF.

This clone was recorded only once. The chain combines TRBV28 with TRBJ2-7; 9 nucleotides match TRBD2. The V segment lost 2 bases and the J segment 1 base; nucleotides outside the gene matches: 9. Germline V lookup: CDR1 MDHEN, CDR2 SYDVKM. This CDR3 contains 17 residues. Here the CDR3 reads CASSLLSPTSGSYEQYF. CDR3 DNA sequence: TGTGCCAGCAGTTTACTTTCACCGACTAGCGGTTCCTACGAGCAGTACTTC.

This rearrangement joins TRBV7-6 to TRBJ2-7; 11 bases are shared with TRBD1. Per germline, CDR1 SGHVS and CDR2 FNYEAQ. The trim removed 1 base at V and 6 bases at J, leaving 5 bases unmatched. This CDR3 is 15 amino acids long. The CDR3 DNA follows: TGTGCCAGCAGCTTAGTGGGGGACAGGGGGGTCGAGCAGTACTTC. The encoded protein is CASSLVGDRGVEQYF.

The rearrangement links TRBV2 to TRBJ2-5; D ambiguous. Trimming shortened V by 7 bases and J by 2 bases, and 5 bases separated the two germline ends. Germline-derived CDR1 and CDR2 are SNHLY and FYNNEI. This CDR3 comprises 11 residues. The CDR3: CASNEQETQYF. The CDR3 bases are TGTGCCAGCAACGAACAAGAGACCCAGTACTTC.

V and J are TRBV18 and TRBJ2-3, with D uncertain. V was clipped by 1 base and J by 0 bases, with 11 bases between them. The CDR3 sequence is 16 residues long. Germline V lookup: CDR1 KGHSH, CDR2 LQKENI. CDR3 residues: CASSPLSQGSTDTQYF. The DNA for the CDR3 is TGTGCCAGCTCACCACTGAGTCAAGGGAGCACAGATACGCAGTATTTT.

The chain uses TRBV10-3 and TRBJ2-1; a weak D match, TRBD2 (6 bases). The CDR3 loop spans 14 amino acids. The ends were cut back, 6 bases at V and 4 bases at J, with 13 bases in the middle. The germline gives CDR1 ENHRY, CDR2 SYGVKD. CDR3 nucleotides: TGTGCCATCAGCCGGGACTTCGTATACAATGAGCAGTTCTTC. This translates into CAISRDFVYNEQFF.

With regard to this clone: Other DNA variants within this sample encode the same CDR3. This chain joins TRBV18 and TRBJ1-5, with D possibly matching TRBD1 (6 bases). CDR1 and CDR2 from the germline V gene are KGHSH and LQKENI. This CDR3 comprises 14 residues. Trimming pared 6 bases from V and 4 bases from J, leaving 13 bases between. The CDR3 loop is CASSLGGRNQPQHF. The DNA for the CDR3 is TGTGCCAGCTCCCTAGGGGGGAGGAATCAGCCCCAGCATTTT.

The rearrangement links TRBV11-3 to TRBJ2-2; D remains ambiguous. V shed 4 bases and J shed 7 bases, with 10 bases lying between them. CDR3 size: 13 residues. Germline-derived CDR1 and CDR2 are SGHNT and YENEEA. As DNA, the CDR3 is TGTGCCAGCAGCTACGTCCCCGGCGGGGAGCTGTTTTTT. It is translated as CASSYVPGGELFF.

V usage is TRBV6-5 and J usage is TRBJ1-3, with 7 bases aligning to TRBD1. Looked up from germline, CDR1 is MNHEY and CDR2 is SVGAGI. The ends lost 6 bases at V and 4 bases at J; junction bases unmatched: 9. CDR3 length: 15 amino acids. CDR3 sequence reads: CASSPRGLVGNTIYF. The CDR3 DNA is TGTGCCAGCAGCCCTAGGGGGCTGGTCGGAAACACCATATATTTT.

This chain joins TRBV28 and TRBJ2-7, with 13 bases identical to TRBD2. With 5 bases clipped from V and 2 bases from J, the junction kept 6 bases outside the gene matches. The CDR3 spans 16 residues. The germline V gene has CDR1 MDHEN and CDR2 SYDVKM. The CDR3 nucleotides read TGTGCCAGCAGTCCCTTACTAGCGGGAGGGCCCTACGAGCAGTACTTC. This gives the protein CASSPLLAGGPYEQYF.

This chain connects TRBV5-5 to TRBJ2-3; D ambiguous. Germline CDR1 is SGHKS and CDR2 is YYEKEE (reference sequence). V was cut by 6 bases and J by 6 bases, with 8 bases left in between. The CDR3 totals 11 residues. This CDR3 is CASIGSDTQYF. The CDR3 nucleotides are TGTGCCAGCATTGGGTCGGATACGCAGTATTTT.

The chain has TRBV18 and TRBJ2-1; 7 bases align to TRBD1. The CDR3 is 18 residues long. Germline V gene data show CDR1 as KGHSH and CDR2 as LQKENI. V was pared by 1 base and J by 0 bases, with 9 bases of the junction left unmatched. Here the CDR3 reads CASSPRVSRGSSYNEQFF. Here the CDR3 DNA reads TGTGCCAGCTCACCACGGGTTTCCAGGGGGAGCTCCTACAATGAGCAGTTCTTC. The full variable domain, in which reference TRBV18 and TRBJ2-1 provide the parts outside the CDR3, is NAGVMQNPRHLVRRRGQEARLRCSPMKGHSHVYWYRQLPEEGLKFMVYLQKENIIDESGMPKERFSAEFPKEGPSILRIQQVVRGDSAAYFCASSPRVSRGSSYNEQFFGPGTRLTVL.

The rearrangement joins TRBV29-1 to TRBJ2-7; D is perhaps TRBD1 (5 bases). The CDR3 runs to 15 residues. CDR1 and CDR2 (germline): SQVTM, ANQGSEA. V dropped 4 bases and J dropped 0 bases, with 16 bases sitting between them. CDR3 protein: CSVGLRQSLSYEQYF. The DNA of the CDR3 is TGCAGCGTTGGGCTCAGACAGTCGCTCTCCTACGAGCAGTACTTC.

This chain links TRBV27 with TRBJ2-7, with a possible D match to TRBD1 (5 bases). This CDR3 is 13 amino acids long. Germline CDR1 and CDR2: MNHEY and SMNVEV (reference sequence). The germline V and J ends were trimmed by 5 bases and 4 bases, with 12 bases remaining between them. The DNA of the CDR3 is TGTGCCAGCAGTAGGAACCGACAGTACGAGCAGTACTTC. Its protein product is CASSRNRQYEQYF.